The source of this T cell receptor (beta chain) is a study of regulatory T cells in long-lasting Graves disease (dated by TCRdb to 2020 to 2023). Study-level background: To count as having persistent Graves' disease, a patient had to have received antithyroid drug treatment for over 5 years with TSH receptor autoantibodies remaining persistently positive. Patients with persistent Graves' disease were compared with patients with newly diagnosed Graves' disease using TCR sequencing and RNA sequencing of peripheral blood. The study took place in China and was registered as a clinical trial. A total of roughly 33 samples underwent TCR sequencing: about 13 from persistent and some 20 from newly diagnosed Graves' disease patients. On average, persistent Graves' disease patients in the clinical cohort had been on antithyroid drugs for approximately ten years.

The sample's time point, from its label and the paper: persistent/refractory GD, antithyroid drugs over 5 years with positive TRAb. RNA was extracted from PBMCs in TRIzol for both TCR sequencing and RNA sequencing. The diagnosis of Graves' disease was made according to American Thyroid Association guidelines. Patients were recruited from an endocrinology department in Xi'an, China. Each patient gave approximately 10 milliliters of peripheral blood, collected in an EDTA anticoagulant tube. Ficoll Paque Plus density gradient separation was used to isolate PBMCs, and no additional T cell sorting was done. An Agilent 2100 Bioanalyzer and agarose gel were used to check RNA quality, and a NanoDrop 2000 was used to measure RNA concentration. What the work shows at the level of the full study, not this receptor alone: Lower TCR Shannon entropy and fewer highly expanded clones were observed in persistent Graves' disease patients than in newly diagnosed patients, which suggested clonal expansion. Sequencing and analysis were restricted to the TCR beta chain. Peripheral blood alone was examined, since thyroid tissue, which constituted the primary lesion, could not be accessed. TRBV28, TRBJ1-2 and TRBJ2-5 were preferentially used in persistent disease, while TRBV20-1 and TRBJ2-1 were favored in newly diagnosed disease. Persistent patients shared more public clonotypes among themselves (more than 2,500) than newly diagnosed patients did (over 900). The authors acknowledged the small sample size as a limitation that may reduce accuracy.

V loses 3 bases of germline sequence and J loses 0 bases, and the interval between the two ends is 11 bases. In the germline V gene, CDR1 corresponds to SQVTM and CDR2 to ANQGSEA. There are 14 amino acids in the CDR3, from cysteine to phenylalanine inclusive. CDR3 DNA only is kept here, 42 bases in frame from base 1. Libraries were constructed by multiplex PCR. Reads for this sample came from an Illumina HiSeq 4000. To build TCR beta libraries, CDR3 regions were amplified by Arm-PCR using iRepertoire HTBI primers. Before sequencing, the PCR products went through gel purification. For the original study's pipeline: Across samples, 60 to 75 TRBV and 13 to 15 TRBJ segments were identified and used for gene usage analysis of CDR3 amino acid clonotypes. COPE and FqMerger were used to merge the filtered high-quality paired reads into contigs. BLAST was used to align contigs to the IMGT TRBV, TRBD and TRBJ reference genes, and CDR3 was defined following IMGT. Clonotypes above 0.1% frequency were classified as highly expanded clones. Shannon entropy was used to measure repertoire diversity, and the Gini coefficient was used to measure V-J evenness. A clonotype found in more than one individual was treated as public. TCRdb reprocessing: public reads trimmed at Q25 with fastp, clones called with MiXCR, in-frame beta chains kept. Every distinct CDR3 protein forms one entry, paired with its most common genes and DNA. These V and J calls originate from TCRdb's pipeline instead of the authors' own analysis. The sample yields 700,000 or so distinct CDR3 sequences; roughly 30% were counted once. The ten largest clones take up around 42% of the sample.

This clonotype was found a few times. It lacks a known antigen. Qualities for individual bases were not recorded, and no much larger clone is one base off. This sequence uses TRBV29-1 and TRBJ1-1; the D gene cannot be resolved reliably. This clonotype originated in a female donor with Graves disease. The sequencing used peripheral blood mononuclear cells (PBMCs), collected when the disease was refractory, from a patient treated with antithyroid drugs. The encoded CDR3 is CSVDHRIMNTEAFF. The DNA sequence is given as TGCAGCGTTGACCACAGAATCATGAACACTGAAGCTTTCTTT.